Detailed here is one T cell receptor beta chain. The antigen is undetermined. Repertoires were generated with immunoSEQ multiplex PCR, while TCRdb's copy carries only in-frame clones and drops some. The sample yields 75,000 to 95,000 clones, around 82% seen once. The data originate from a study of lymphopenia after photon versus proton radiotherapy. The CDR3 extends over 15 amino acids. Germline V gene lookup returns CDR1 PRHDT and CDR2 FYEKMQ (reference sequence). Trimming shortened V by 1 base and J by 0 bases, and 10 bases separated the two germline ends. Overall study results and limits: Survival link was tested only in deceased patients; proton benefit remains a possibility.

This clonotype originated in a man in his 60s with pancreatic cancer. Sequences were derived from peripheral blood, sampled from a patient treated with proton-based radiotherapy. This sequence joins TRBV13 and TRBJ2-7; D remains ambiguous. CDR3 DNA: TGTGCCAGCAGCTTAGTGGTCCAGAACTCCTACGAGCAGTACTTC. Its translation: CASSLVVQNSYEQYF.